The rows below give T cell receptor beta chains drawn from one sample of a study of blood T cell repertoires in COVID-19. TCRdb's table, derived via immunoSEQ multiplex PCR, lists solely in-frame clones and lacks some. The sample carries 300,000 or so clones, around 87% recorded once. Sequencing was carried out using peripheral blood. The receptors were sampled from a man aged 70 or older with acute or convalescent COVID-19. Both conserved end residues are part of each CDR3. D genes are given only for firm matches. Rows may omit the clone size; those that give it use once, few, many or a size class.

>TRBV29-1|TRBJ2-7|NA|TRBD1
CSAEQGYEQYF
TGCAGCGCGGAACAGGGGTACGAGCAGTACTTC
>TRBV3-1/TRBV3-2|TRBJ2-2|NA|TRBD1
CASSQTGTGRNTGELFF
TGTGCCAGCAGCCAAACGGGGACAGGGAGGAACACCGGGGAGCTGTTTTTT
>TRBV4-3|TRBJ1-2|NA|NA
CASSQDGGIAGYTF
TGCGCCAGCAGCCAAGACGGGGGAATAGCTGGCTACACCTTC
>TRBV15|TRBJ1-5|NA|TRBD1
CATSRDRGNQPQHF
TGTGCCACCAGCAGGGACAGGGGGAATCAGCCCCAGCATTTT
>TRBV4-1|TRBJ2-3|NA|TRBD2
CASSQSELAVDTQYF
TGCGCCAGCAGCCAAAGTGAACTAGCGGTTGATACGCAGTATTTT
>TRBV18|TRBJ1-1|NA|NA
CASSLQGGGNTEAFF
TGTGCCAGCTCCCTTCAGGGAGGTGGGAACACTGAAGCTTTCTTT
>TRBV11-2|TRBJ2-2|few|TRBD2
CASSTRFLSGSTTGELFF
TGTGCCAGCAGCACCCGTTTTTTGAGCGGGAGTACAACCGGGGAGCTGTTTTTT
>TRBV9|TRBJ1-2|NA|NA
CASSVARGAGYTF
TGTGCCAGCAGCGTAGCCAGGGGTGCGGGCTACACCTTC
>TRBV21-1|TRBJ1-5|NA|NA
CASSKGRGTLGQPQHF
TGTGCCAGCAGCAAAGGTCGGGGGACGTTGGGACAGCCCCAGCATTTT
>TRBV7-2|TRBJ1-2|NA|NA
CASSSTGANYGYTF
TGTGCCAGCAGCTCGACAGGAGCTAACTATGGCTACACCTTC
>TRBV30|TRBJ1-1|NA|TRBD1
CAWSAGTGGTEAFF
TGTGCCTGGAGTGCAGGGACAGGGGGGACTGAAGCTTTCTTT
>TRBV7-3|TRBJ2-2|few|NA
CASSTQGSTGELFF
TGTGCCAGCAGCACACAGGGCTCCACCGGGGAGCTGTTTTTT
>TRBV4-1|TRBJ2-1|NA|TRBD2
CASSQSVGRELDEQFF
TGCGCCAGCAGCCAATCGGTGGGGCGGGAGTTGGATGAGCAGTTCTTC
>TRBV24-1|TRBJ1-2|few|NA
CATSVHPNYGYTF
TGTGCCACCAGCGTACACCCTAACTATGGCTACACCTTC
>TRBV7-2|TRBJ1-5|NA|NA
CASSLMGHNSNQPQHF
TGTGCCAGCAGCTTAATGGGACACAACTCCAATCAGCCCCAGCATTTT
>TRBV3-1/TRBV3-2|TRBJ1-2|NA|TRBD1
CASSQVRGGGYGYTF
TGTGCCAGCAGCCAAGTTAGAGGGGGCGGCTATGGCTACACCTTC
>TRBV12-3/TRBV12-4|TRBJ1-1|NA|TRBD1
CASSRDRYTEAFF
TGTGCCAGCAGTCGGGACAGGTACACTGAAGCTTTCTTT
>TRBV3-1/TRBV3-2|TRBJ2-1|NA|TRBD2
CASSQGSGSLIYNEQFF
TGTGCCAGCAGCCAAGGGAGCGGGAGCCTCATCTACAATGAGCAGTTCTTC
>TRBV27|TRBJ2-1|NA|NA
CASRPSGGTHNEQFF
TGTGCCAGTAGACCTTCAGGAGGGACCCACAATGAGCAGTTCTTC
>TRBV28|TRBJ1-3|NA|TRBD1
CASSLTGGSSGNTIYF
TGTGCCAGCAGCCTGACAGGGGGAAGCTCTGGAAACACCATATATTTT
>TRBV6-1|TRBJ2-3|NA|NA
CASSEKGGPDTQYF
TGTGCCAGCAGTGAAAAGGGCGGGCCAGATACGCAGTATTTT
>TRBV7-2|TRBJ2-1|NA|NA
CASSGFFLQGSPEQFF
TGTGCCAGCAGCGGTTTTTTTCTACAGGGTTCGCCTGAGCAGTTCTTC
>TRBV15|TRBJ2-5|NA|TRBD2
CATSRPGTSVETQYF
TGTGCCACCAGCAGACCAGGGACTAGCGTAGAGACCCAGTACTTC
>TRBV6-5|TRBJ1-2|NA|NA
CASSISGTSGYTF
TGTGCCAGCAGTATCTCCGGGACATCCGGCTACACCTTC
>TRBV4-3|TRBJ1-6|NA|NA
CASSQAELYNSPLHF
TGCGCCAGCAGCCAAGCGGAGTTATATAATTCACCCCTCCACTTT
>TRBV28|TRBJ1-5|NA|NA
CASSFRQNQPQHF
TGTGCCAGCAGTTTCAGGCAGAATCAGCCCCAGCATTTT
>TRBV11-2|TRBJ2-7|NA|NA
CASSLVGSGAYEQYF
TGTGCCAGCAGCTTAGTCGGTAGCGGAGCATACGAGCAGTACTTC
>TRBV27|TRBJ1-2|NA|NA
CASSLGQGNYGYTF
TGTGCCAGCAGTTTGGGGCAGGGAAACTATGGCTACACCTTC
>TRBV7-2|TRBJ2-3|NA|NA
CASSLAGDTDTQYF
TGTGCCAGCAGCTTAGCGGGAGACACAGATACGCAGTATTTT
>TRBV27|TRBJ2-1|NA|TRBD2
CASSSSGGVYNEQFF
TGTGCCAGCAGTTCTAGCGGGGGGGTCTACAATGAGCAGTTCTTC
>TRBV5-1|TRBJ2-1|NA|NA
CASSPGQINEQFF
TGCGCCAGCAGCCCAGGACAGATCAATGAGCAGTTCTTC
>TRBV7-2|TRBJ2-1|NA|NA
CASSFGIASNEQFF
TGTGCCAGCAGCTTCGGGATAGCCAGCAATGAGCAGTTCTTC
>TRBV5-6|TRBJ2-7|NA|NA
CASSLAAYEQYF
TGTGCCAGCAGCTTAGCGGCATACGAGCAGTACTTC
>TRBV7-2|TRBJ2-1|NA|NA
CASSTKTSYNEQFF
TGTGCCAGCAGTACAAAGACTAGCTACAATGAGCAGTTCTTC
>TRBV6-5|TRBJ2-7|NA|NA
CASRTPLGGGNEQYF
TGTGCCAGCAGGACGCCCTTGGGTGGGGGCAACGAGCAGTACTTC
>TRBV4-3|TRBJ2-7|once|NA
CASSQLSQGSHEQYF
TGCGCCAGCAGCCAACTGTCGCAGGGGAGCCACGAGCAGTACTTC
>TRBV2|TRBJ2-5|NA|TRBD1
CASSDGGQGVETQYF
TGTGCCAGCAGTGATGGAGGACAGGGGGTCGAGACCCAGTACTTC
>TRBV28|TRBJ2-7|NA|TRBD2
CASSPGGGPTYEQYF
TGTGCCAGCAGTCCGGGAGGAGGTCCTACCTACGAGCAGTACTTC
>TRBV6-6|TRBJ1-5|NA|NA
CASSYSSEPQHF
TGTGCCAGCAGTTACTCGTCGGAGCCCCAGCATTTT
>TRBV5-6|TRBJ2-7|NA|TRBD2
CASSSRRSGGGYEQYF
TGTGCCAGCAGCTCCAGGCGGAGCGGGGGCGGCTACGAGCAGTACTTC
>TRBV28|TRBJ2-1|NA|NA
CASSELAYEQFF
TGTGCCAGCAGTGAACTAGCTTATGAGCAGTTCTTC
>TRBV6-6|TRBJ1-3|NA|NA
CASREYRGNTIYF
TGTGCCAGCCGAGAATACAGGGGAAACACCATATATTTT
>TRBV4-3|TRBJ2-7|NA|NA
CASSQDRGSSYEQYF
TGCGCCAGCAGCCAAGATAGGGGGAGCTCCTACGAGCAGTACTTC
>TRBV2|TRBJ2-3|NA|TRBD1
CASSPPTGWYTDTQYF
TGTGCCAGCAGTCCCCCGACAGGGTGGTACACAGATACGCAGTATTTT
>TRBV6-2/TRBV6-3|TRBJ2-7|NA|TRBD2
CASSGGTDRYAYEQYF
TGTGCCAGCAGCGGGGGGACCGACCGATACGCCTACGAGCAGTACTTC
>TRBV3-1/TRBV3-2|TRBJ1-4|few|NA
CASSQERSLGKLFF
TGTGCCAGCAGCCAAGAGCGGAGCTTAGGAAAACTGTTTTTT
>TRBV30|TRBJ1-4|NA|NA
CAWRSVIPTNEKLFF
TGTGCCTGGAGGTCTGTTATCCCAACTAATGAAAAACTGTTTTTT
>TRBV6-1|TRBJ2-5|NA|TRBD1
CASSGRDRAYEETQYF
TGTGCCAGCAGTGGACGGGACAGGGCTTACGAGGAGACCCAGTACTTC
>TRBV6-2/TRBV6-3|TRBJ1-2|once|NA
CASSYGFQDSGYTF
TGTGCCAGCAGTTACGGGTTCCAGGATAGTGGCTACACCTTC
>TRBV10-1|TRBJ2-3|NA|TRBD1
CASSKEGQGFADTQYF
TGCGCCAGCAGTAAGGAGGGACAGGGGTTCGCAGATACGCAGTATTTT
>TRBV18|TRBJ2-3|few|TRBD2
CASSRTSGGVGTDTQYF
TGTGCCAGCTCACGGACTAGCGGGGGGGTTGGCACAGATACGCAGTATTTT
>TRBV21-1|TRBJ1-5|once|NA
CASSRGQGPGSGNQPQHF
TGTGCCAGCAGTCGGGGACAGGGCCCAGGCTCGGGCAATCAGCCCCAGCATTTT
>TRBV28|TRBJ1-1|NA|TRBD1
CASRTGDSGTEAFF
TGTGCCAGCAGAACAGGGGATTCGGGCACTGAAGCTTTCTTT
>TRBV19|TRBJ2-3|NA|NA
CASSIGGHSTDTQYF
TGTGCCAGTAGTATTGGGGGACATAGCACAGATACGCAGTATTTT
>TRBV7-3|TRBJ2-1|NA|TRBD2
CASSLTFDLAGGYNEQFF
TGTGCCAGCAGCTTAACGTTTGATCTAGCGGGGGGGTACAATGAGCAGTTCTTC
>TRBV20-1|TRBJ2-7|NA|TRBD1
CSASSTGMGEQYF
TGCAGTGCTAGTTCGACAGGGATGGGCGAGCAGTACTTC
>TRBV28|TRBJ1-5|once|NA
CASSFRDRRNQPQHF
TGTGCCAGCAGTTTCCGAGACAGGCGGAATCAGCCCCAGCATTTT
>TRBV6-1|TRBJ2-2|NA|TRBD2
CASSEFGTSYSGELFF
TGTGCCAGCAGTGAATTTGGGACTAGTTACTCCGGGGAGCTGTTTTTT